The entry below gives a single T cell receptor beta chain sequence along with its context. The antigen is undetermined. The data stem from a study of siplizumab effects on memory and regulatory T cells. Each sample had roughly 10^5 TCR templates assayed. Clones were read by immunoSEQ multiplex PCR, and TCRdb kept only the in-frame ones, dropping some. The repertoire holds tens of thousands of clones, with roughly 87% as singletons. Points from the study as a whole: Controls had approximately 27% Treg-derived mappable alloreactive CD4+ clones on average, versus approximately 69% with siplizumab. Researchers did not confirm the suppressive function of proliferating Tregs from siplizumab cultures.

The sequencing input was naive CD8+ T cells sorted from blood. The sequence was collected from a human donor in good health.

This CDR3 is CASSPGQTYGYTF. The CDR3 nucleotides are TGCGCCAGCAGCCCGGGACAGACCTATGGCTACACCTTC. J is TRBJ1-2 and V is TRBV5-1; 7 nucleotides match TRBD1. CDR1 SGHRS and CDR2 YFSETQ come from the germline V gene. Trimming removed 4 bases from V and 4 bases from J; junction bases left unmatched: 4. CDR3 length: 13 residues.